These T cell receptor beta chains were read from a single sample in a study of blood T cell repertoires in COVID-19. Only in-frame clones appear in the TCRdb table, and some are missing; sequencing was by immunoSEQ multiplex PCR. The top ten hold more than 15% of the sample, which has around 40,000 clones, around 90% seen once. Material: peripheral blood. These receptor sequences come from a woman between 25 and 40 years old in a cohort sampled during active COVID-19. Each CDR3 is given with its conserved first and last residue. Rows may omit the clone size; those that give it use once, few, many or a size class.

CASSVGDRANTEAFF TRBJ1-1 - TRBV9 15
CSVAGSSYEQYF TRBJ2-7 - TRBV29-1 12
CASSFPGQGFYEQYF TRBJ2-7 once TRBV13 15
CASTLSHRTSEGEQYF TRBJ2-7 - TRBV10-1 16
CASSITAITNYGYTF TRBJ1-2 - TRBV5-5 15
CASSLDLLAGGPEETQYF TRBJ2-5 - TRBV5-6 18
CATSDSGGTFYNEQFF TRBJ2-1 - TRBV24-1 16
CASSARDIPQQTQYF TRBJ2-5 once TRBV7-9 15
CASSFAGLTDEQFF TRBJ2-1 once TRBV7-8 14
CASSVATVGRELFF TRBJ2-2 - TRBV9 14
CASSYETGVSPLHF TRBJ1-6 - TRBV6-5 14
CASSLSGYEQYF TRBJ2-7 - TRBV12-3/TRBV12-4 12
CASSSPGGSGSYNEQFF TRBJ2-1 - TRBV13 17
CASSLGLGREGRGETQYF TRBJ2-5 - TRBV11-2 18
CASSQDRGSRQYNEQFF TRBJ2-1 - TRBV4-1 17
CASSQTGGTDTQYF TRBJ2-3 - TRBV7-7 14
CASSDGLAGQYEQYF TRBJ2-7 - TRBV7-8 15
CAIGQGATDTQYF TRBJ2-3 - TRBV10-3 13
CASSLVGTGPQPQHF TRBJ1-5 once TRBV28 15
CASSQEGPGLPIHNEQFF TRBJ2-1 - TRBV4-2 18
CASSTTGYQPQHF TRBJ1-5 - TRBV19 13
CASSYSGQGADTQYF TRBJ2-3 - TRBV6-5 15